A selection of T cell receptor beta chains follows, all from one sample in a study of CD8 T cells in ankylosing spondylitis. Via MiXCR, TCRdb re-called the 5' RACE reads, giving one row per CDR3 protein. The sample holds 150,000 to 200,000 distinct CDR3 sequences, over 10% seen once. Specimen: blood, either unsorted or a sorted T cell fraction (not recorded which). These receptors were collected from a female donor with ankylosing spondylitis or in good health (not recorded which). Each CDR3 is given with its conserved first and last residue. D genes are given only for firm matches. Not all rows give a size; the values are once, few, many and, for expanded clones, a class.

v_gene	d_gene	abundance	j_gene	CDR3nt	CDR3aa
TRBV4-3	TRBD2	few	TRBJ2-3	TGCGCCAGCAGCCGTACCGCGGGGGCAGATACGCAGTATTTT	CASSRTAGADTQYF
TRBV15	TRBD2	few	TRBJ2-3	TGTGCCACCAGCATAAATAGCGGGACGGGCACAGATACGCAGTATTTT	CATSINSGTGTDTQYF
TRBV7-2	NA	few	TRBJ2-1	TGTGCCAGCAGCCACAATTGGGCGGGAAATGAGCAGTTCTTC	CASSHNWAGNEQFF
TRBV20-1	NA	few	TRBJ1-5	TGCAGTGCTAGAGGCAGTGGGGGTCAGCCCCAGCATTTT	CSARGSGGQPQHF
TRBV7-2	TRBD1	many	TRBJ1-5	TGTGCCAGCAGCTTAGCCGAGTGGGAGGGACAGGGGTCGGATCAGCCCCAGCATTTT	CASSLAEWEGQGSDQPQHF
TRBV5-1	NA	many	TRBJ2-2	TGCGCCAGCAGCCCAACTAGATCTGGGGAGCTGTTTTTT	CASSPTRSGELFF
TRBV6-1	NA	many	TRBJ1-5	TGTGCCAGCAGTGAATTGGTAGGACAGCCCCAGCATTTT	CASSELVGQPQHF
TRBV18	TRBD1	many	TRBJ1-1	TGTGCCAGCTCACCTCCGGGACAGGGAGGGAATGAAGCTTTCTTT	CASSPPGQGGNEAFF
TRBV11-2	TRBD1	few	TRBJ1-3	TGTGCCAGCAGCCGCTGGACAGGGGGCACTACTGGAAACACCATATATTTT	CASSRWTGGTTGNTIYF
TRBV3-1	NA	few	TRBJ2-7	TGTGCCAGCAGCCAAGAGGGGTTCGACGGGGAGCAGTACTTC	CASSQEGFDGEQYF
TRBV5-1	NA	NA	TRBJ1-2	TGCGCCAGCAGCTTGACAGGGCCCAACTATGGCTACACCTTC	CASSLTGPNYGYTF
TRBV29-1	TRBD1	many	TRBJ1-2	TGCAGCGCCCTTTCGAACAGGGGTAAGGGCTACACCTTC	CSALSNRGKGYTF
TRBV7-9	NA	few	TRBJ2-1	TGTGCCAGCAGCTTAGGGCAGGGTTTCAATGAGCAGTTCTTC	CASSLGQGFNEQFF
TRBV6-2/TRBV6-3	NA	many	TRBJ2-2	TGTGCCAGCAGTCCTGTACCCCCGGGCACCGGGGAGCTGTTTTTT	CASSPVPPGTGELFF
TRBV5-1	NA	many	TRBJ2-2	TGCGCCAGCAGCTTGGCTAGCGCGAAGACCGGGGAGCTGTTTTTT	CASSLASAKTGELFF
TRBV28	NA	many	TRBJ2-7	TGTGCCAGCAGTTCCTTGGGACCCGAACCCTACGAGCAGTACTTC	CASSSLGPEPYEQYF
TRBV7-9	TRBD1	many	TRBJ1-2	TGTGCCAGCAGCCGGGACAGCGGCTTCTATGGCTACACCTTC	CASSRDSGFYGYTF
TRBV2	NA	few	TRBJ2-7	TGTGCCAGCGGTGGCCGCCTCTCCTACGAGCAGTACTTC	CASGGRLSYEQYF
TRBV5-1	NA	many	TRBJ1-3	TGCGCCAGCAGCTTGATCGAGACAGCCTCTGGAAACACCATATATTTT	CASSLIETASGNTIYF
TRBV10-3	TRBD2	many	TRBJ2-3	TGTGCCATCAGTGAACGGGAGGTGCCAGATACGCAGTATTTT	CAISEREVPDTQYF
TRBV10-2	NA	many	TRBJ2-7	TGCGCCAGTAATATGGGGGAAGCCTACGAGCAGTACTTC	CASNMGEAYEQYF
TRBV5-1	NA	many	TRBJ2-2	TGCGCCAGCAGCTTGGACTCACCCAACACCGGGGAGCTGTTTTTT	CASSLDSPNTGELFF
TRBV6-5	NA	many	TRBJ2-5	TGTGCCAGCAGTTCTAAGATCCTATCTCCACAAGAGACCCAGTACTTC	CASSSKILSPQETQYF
TRBV4-2	TRBD1	many	TRBJ2-3	TGTGCCAGCAGGGGACAGGGGGCAGGAGATACGCAGTATTTT	CASRGQGAGDTQYF
TRBV3-1	NA	many	TRBJ1-3	TGTGCCAGCAGCCAAGGCGGGGGTACTGGAAACACCATATATTTT	CASSQGGGTGNTIYF
TRBV12-3/TRBV12-4	NA	many	TRBJ2-7	TGTGCCAGCAGTCTGGGGACTCCCCCGAAGCAGTACTTC	CASSLGTPPKQYF
TRBV20-1	TRBD2	many	TRBJ2-5	TGCAGTGCAAATATAGCGGGACCGCAAGAGACCCAGTACTTC	CSANIAGPQETQYF
TRBV10-3	TRBD1	many	TRBJ1-5	TGTGCCATCAGTGGTGGACAGGGGGCAGATCAGCCCCAGCATTTT	CAISGGQGADQPQHF
TRBV5-1	NA	many	TRBJ1-2	TGCGCCAGCGCCGACCTGTTTGATGAGGATGGCTACACCTTC	CASADLFDEDGYTF
TRBV7-2	NA	NA	TRBJ2-7	TGTGCCAGCGGCCCCGCGTCCTACGAGCAGTACTTC	CASGPASYEQYF
TRBV11-2	TRBD2	many	TRBJ2-1	TGTGCCAGCAGCTCTCCGCGCGGGAGATACAATGAGCAGTTCTTC	CASSSPRGRYNEQFF
TRBV12-3/TRBV12-4	NA	many	TRBJ1-5	TGTGCCAGCAGTTTTCGATTCAGGGGCAATCAGCCCCAGCATTTT	CASSFRFRGNQPQHF
TRBV6-2/TRBV6-3	TRBD1	many	TRBJ2-7	TGTGCCAGCAGCCGAACCGGGACAGGGGCCTACGAGCAGTACTTC	CASSRTGTGAYEQYF
TRBV20-1	TRBD2	many	TRBJ2-3	TGCAGTGCTAGAGATGCGACTAGCGGGACAGATACGCAGTATTTT	CSARDATSGTDTQYF
TRBV7-2	NA	many	TRBJ2-2	TGTGCCAGCAGCTTAGAACGGACCGGGGAGCTGTTTTTT	CASSLERTGELFF
TRBV12-3/TRBV12-4	TRBD2	many	TRBJ2-1	TGTGCCAGCAGCCCCAACCCACTAGCGGCCTATGAGCAGTTCTTC	CASSPNPLAAYEQFF
TRBV7-3	NA	many	TRBJ2-3	TGTGCCAGCAGCTTATCAGATAAAGATACGCAGTATTTT	CASSLSDKDTQYF
TRBV30	NA	few	TRBJ2-7	TGTGCCTGGAGTGTACGAATAGGCTACGAGCAGTACTTC	CAWSVRIGYEQYF
TRBV29-1	NA	NA	TRBJ2-2	TGCAGCGTTTTATTTGACAGACCCGAATCCAACACCGGGGAGCTGTTTTTT	CSVLFDRPESNTGELFF
TRBV29-1	NA	many	TRBJ2-2	TGCAGCGCCCCCGGGCCCCAGAACACCGGGGAGCTGTTTTTT	CSAPGPQNTGELFF
TRBV12-3/TRBV12-4	NA	many	TRBJ1-1	TGTGCCAGCAGGCACAGGGAACGAGCTTTCTTT	CASRHRERAFF
TRBV20-1	TRBD2	NA	TRBJ2-3	TGCAGTGCTACCAGCTCACTAGCGGGAGGTGGAGATACGCAGTATTTT	CSATSSLAGGGDTQYF
TRBV18	NA	few	TRBJ1-1	TGTGCCAGCTCACCCGGGACATTATATGAAGCTTTCTTT	CASSPGTLYEAFF
TRBV27	NA	many	TRBJ1-2	TGTGCCAGCAGTTTATCAAGGGGAGCTAACTATGGCTACACCTTC	CASSLSRGANYGYTF
TRBV25-1	TRBD2	many	TRBJ2-7	TGTGCCAGCAGTGGACTAGCTTTTGACGAGCAGTACTTC	CASSGLAFDEQYF
TRBV14	NA	few	TRBJ2-5	TGTGCCAGCGGGAGCGGCCTTCGTGAGACCCAGTACTTC	CASGSGLRETQYF
TRBV5-1	TRBD1	few	TRBJ2-7	TGCGCCAGCAGGCTCGGGACAGACAACTTAGGCACCGTCTACGAGCAGTACTTC	CASRLGTDNLGTVYEQYF
TRBV24-1	TRBD2	NA	TRBJ2-3	TGTGCCACCAGCGATAGCGGGAGGACAGATACGCAGTATTTT	CATSDSGRTDTQYF